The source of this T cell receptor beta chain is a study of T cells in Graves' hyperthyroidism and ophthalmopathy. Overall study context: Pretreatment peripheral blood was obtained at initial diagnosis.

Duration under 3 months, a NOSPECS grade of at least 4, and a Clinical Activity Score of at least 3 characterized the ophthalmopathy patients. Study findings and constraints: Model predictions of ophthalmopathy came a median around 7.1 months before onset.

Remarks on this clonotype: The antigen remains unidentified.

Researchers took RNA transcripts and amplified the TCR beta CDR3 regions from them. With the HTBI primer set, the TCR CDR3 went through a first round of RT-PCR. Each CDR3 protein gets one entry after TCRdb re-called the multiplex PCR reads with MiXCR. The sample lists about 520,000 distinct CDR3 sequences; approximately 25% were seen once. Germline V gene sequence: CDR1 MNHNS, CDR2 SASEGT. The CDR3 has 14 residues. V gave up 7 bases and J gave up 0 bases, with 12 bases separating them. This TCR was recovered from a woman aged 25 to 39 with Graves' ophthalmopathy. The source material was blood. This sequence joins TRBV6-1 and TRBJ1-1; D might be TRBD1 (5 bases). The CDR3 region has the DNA TGTGCCAGCACCCTCGGGACGTTGAACACTGAAGCTTTCTTT. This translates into CASTLGTLNTEAFF.